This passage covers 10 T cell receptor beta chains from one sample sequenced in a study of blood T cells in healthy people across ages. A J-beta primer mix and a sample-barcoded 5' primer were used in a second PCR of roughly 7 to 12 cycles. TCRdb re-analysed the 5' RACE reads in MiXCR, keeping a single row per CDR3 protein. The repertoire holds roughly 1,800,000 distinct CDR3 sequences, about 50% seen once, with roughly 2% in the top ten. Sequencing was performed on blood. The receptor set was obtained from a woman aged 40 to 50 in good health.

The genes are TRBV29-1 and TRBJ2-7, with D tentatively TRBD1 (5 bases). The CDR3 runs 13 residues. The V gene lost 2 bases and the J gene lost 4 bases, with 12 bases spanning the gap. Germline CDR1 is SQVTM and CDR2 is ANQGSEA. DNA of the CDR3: TGCAGCGTTGAAAGACAGAATCCTTACGAGCAGTACTTC. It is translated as CSVERQNPYEQYF.

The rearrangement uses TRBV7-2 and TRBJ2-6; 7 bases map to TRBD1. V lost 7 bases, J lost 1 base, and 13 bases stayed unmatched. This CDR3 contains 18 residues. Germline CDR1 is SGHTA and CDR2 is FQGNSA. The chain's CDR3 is CASMSRAGGRSGANVLTF. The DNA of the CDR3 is TGTGCCAGCATGTCAAGGGCAGGGGGACGGTCTGGGGCCAACGTCCTGACTTTC.

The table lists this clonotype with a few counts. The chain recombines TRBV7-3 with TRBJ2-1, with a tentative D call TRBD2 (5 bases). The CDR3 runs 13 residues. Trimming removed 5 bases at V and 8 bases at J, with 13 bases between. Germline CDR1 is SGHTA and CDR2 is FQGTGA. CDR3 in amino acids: CASSIGIGDEQFF. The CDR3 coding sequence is TGTGCCAGCAGCATAGGGATCGGGGATGAGCAGTTCTTC.

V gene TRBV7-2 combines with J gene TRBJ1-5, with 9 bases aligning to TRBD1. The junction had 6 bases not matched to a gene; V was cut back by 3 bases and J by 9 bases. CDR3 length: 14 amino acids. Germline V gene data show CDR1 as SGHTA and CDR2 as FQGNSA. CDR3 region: CASSLDRGTRPQHF. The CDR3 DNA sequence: TGTGCCAGCAGCTTGGACAGGGGAACACGGCCCCAGCATTTT.

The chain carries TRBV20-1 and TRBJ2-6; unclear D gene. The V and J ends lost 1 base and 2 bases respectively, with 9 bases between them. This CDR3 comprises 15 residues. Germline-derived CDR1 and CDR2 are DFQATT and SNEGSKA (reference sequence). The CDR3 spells CSARGKGTGANVLTF. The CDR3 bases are TGCAGTGCTAGAGGTAAAGGGACTGGGGCCAACGTCCTGACTTTC.

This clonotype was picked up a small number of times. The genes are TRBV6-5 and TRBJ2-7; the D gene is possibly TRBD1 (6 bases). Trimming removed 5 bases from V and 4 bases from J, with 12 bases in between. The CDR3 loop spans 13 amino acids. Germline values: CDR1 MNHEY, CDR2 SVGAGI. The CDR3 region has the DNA TGTGCCAGCAGTAGACAGGAACAGTACGAGCAGTACTTC. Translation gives CASSRQEQYEQYF.

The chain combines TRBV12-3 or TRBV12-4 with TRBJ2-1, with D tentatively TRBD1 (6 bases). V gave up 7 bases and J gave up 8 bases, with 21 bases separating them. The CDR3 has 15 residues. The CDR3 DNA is TGTGCCAGCACCACGGACAGTGGGCCGATTTATGAGCAGTTCTTC. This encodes CASTTDSGPIYEQFF.

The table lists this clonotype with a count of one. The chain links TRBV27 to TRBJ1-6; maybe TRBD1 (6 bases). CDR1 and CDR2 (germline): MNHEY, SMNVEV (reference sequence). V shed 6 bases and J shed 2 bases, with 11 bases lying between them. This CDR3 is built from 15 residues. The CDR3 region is CASRRGATYNSPLHF. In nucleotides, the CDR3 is TGTGCCAGCAGGCGGGGGGCCACCTATAATTCACCCCTCCACTTT.

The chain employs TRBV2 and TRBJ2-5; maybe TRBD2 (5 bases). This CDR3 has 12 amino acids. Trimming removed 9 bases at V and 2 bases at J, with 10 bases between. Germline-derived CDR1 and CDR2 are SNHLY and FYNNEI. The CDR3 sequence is CASERGQETQYF. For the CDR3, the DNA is TGTGCCAGTGAACGGGGTCAAGAGACCCAGTACTTC.

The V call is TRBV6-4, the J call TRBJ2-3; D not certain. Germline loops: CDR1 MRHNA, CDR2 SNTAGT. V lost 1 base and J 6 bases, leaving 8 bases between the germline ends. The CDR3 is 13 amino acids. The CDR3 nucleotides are TGTGCCAGCAGTGACTACCACGGGGATACGCAGTATTTT. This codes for CASSDYHGDTQYF.